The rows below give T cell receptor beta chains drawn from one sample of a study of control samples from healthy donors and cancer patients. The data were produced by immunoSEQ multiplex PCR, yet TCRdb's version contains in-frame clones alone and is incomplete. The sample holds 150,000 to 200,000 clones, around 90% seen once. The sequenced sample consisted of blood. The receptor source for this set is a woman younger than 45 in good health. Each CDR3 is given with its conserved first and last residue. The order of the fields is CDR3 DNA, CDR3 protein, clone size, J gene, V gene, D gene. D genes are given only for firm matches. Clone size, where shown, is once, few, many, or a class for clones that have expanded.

cdr3_nt: TGCGCCAGCAGCTTGACAGGGAAACTCTATGGCTACACCTTC
cdr3_aa: CASSLTGKLYGYTF
clone_size: -
j_call: TRBJ1-2
v_call: TRBV5-1
d_call: -

cdr3_nt: TGTGCCAGCAGTGAATCGTCCCATGGCTACACCTTC
cdr3_aa: CASSESSHGYTF
clone_size: once
j_call: TRBJ1-2
v_call: TRBV6-1
d_call: -

cdr3_nt: TGTGCCAGCAGCTTAGGGGGAGACACCGGGGAGCTGTTTTTT
cdr3_aa: CASSLGGDTGELFF
clone_size: -
j_call: TRBJ2-2
v_call: TRBV11-3
d_call: -

cdr3_nt: TGTGCCAGCAGCTTAAGTCAGAACCCCTCCCCAAAACTGTTTTTT
cdr3_aa: CASSLSQNPSPKLFF
clone_size: -
j_call: TRBJ1-4
v_call: TRBV11-2
d_call: -

cdr3_nt: TGTGCCAGCAGCTTCCGCCTAGGACCCACCGACACTGAAGCTTTCTTT
cdr3_aa: CASSFRLGPTDTEAFF
clone_size: -
j_call: TRBJ1-1
v_call: TRBV7-8
d_call: -

cdr3_nt: TGCGCCAGCAACTCCGGGACAGGGTCCTACGAGCAGTACTTC
cdr3_aa: CASNSGTGSYEQYF
clone_size: -
j_call: TRBJ2-7
v_call: TRBV5-1
d_call: TRBD1

cdr3_nt: TGTGCAAGTCGCTCCTGGGACCGCCACAATGAGCAGTTCTTC
cdr3_aa: CASRSWDRHNEQFF
clone_size: -
j_call: TRBJ2-1
v_call: TRBV12-2
d_call: -

cdr3_nt: TGTGCCAGCAGCCCCGGTCCACAGAAAGAGACCCAGTACTTC
cdr3_aa: CASSPGPQKETQYF
clone_size: -
j_call: TRBJ2-5
v_call: TRBV7-9
d_call: -

cdr3_nt: TGTGCCAGCAGCCATAGAAGGGGAAACACCATATATTTT
cdr3_aa: CASSHRRGNTIYF
clone_size: once
j_call: TRBJ1-3
v_call: TRBV3-1/TRBV3-2
d_call: -

cdr3_nt: TGCGCCAGCAGTCTGACATCGAACACTGAAGCTTTCTTT
cdr3_aa: CASSLTSNTEAFF
clone_size: few
j_call: TRBJ1-1
v_call: TRBV10-1
d_call: -

cdr3_nt: TGTGCCAGCAACCTTTCTCCCGGGGGGTCTTCCTATGGCTACACCTTC
cdr3_aa: CASNLSPGGSSYGYTF
clone_size: -
j_call: TRBJ1-2
v_call: TRBV28
d_call: -

cdr3_nt: TGTGCCAGCAGTGAGGCAGTTTATGGCTACACCTTC
cdr3_aa: CASSEAVYGYTF
clone_size: -
j_call: TRBJ1-2
v_call: TRBV2
d_call: -

cdr3_nt: TGTGCCAGCAGATTATCAGGGGTTGACACTGAAGCTTTCTTT
cdr3_aa: CASRLSGVDTEAFF
clone_size: -
j_call: TRBJ1-1
v_call: TRBV11-2
d_call: -

cdr3_nt: TGCGCCAGCAGCCGCAGTTATCAAGAGACCCAGTACTTC
cdr3_aa: CASSRSYQETQYF
clone_size: -
j_call: TRBJ2-5
v_call: TRBV5-1
d_call: -

cdr3_nt: TGTGCCAGCAGCTTAGAAATGACAGGTGCTAACTATGGCTACACCTTC
cdr3_aa: CASSLEMTGANYGYTF
clone_size: -
j_call: TRBJ1-2
v_call: TRBV7-9
d_call: -

cdr3_nt: TGTGCCAGCAGTGAACTGGGGGCGGTTTGGATCCGTGGCTACACCTTC
cdr3_aa: CASSELGAVWIRGYTF
clone_size: few
j_call: TRBJ1-2
v_call: TRBV6-1
d_call: -

cdr3_nt: TGTGCCAGCAGCCCCCACAGGGAAAATACGCAGTATTTT
cdr3_aa: CASSPHRENTQYF
clone_size: -
j_call: TRBJ2-3
v_call: TRBV25-1
d_call: -

cdr3_nt: TGTGCCAGCAGCCAAGGGATCTGGGACACTGAAGCTTTCTTT
cdr3_aa: CASSQGIWDTEAFF
clone_size: -
j_call: TRBJ1-1
v_call: TRBV14
d_call: -

cdr3_nt: TGTGCCAGCAGCGGTCGGGGACAGGGGTTGCAAACGCAGTATTTT
cdr3_aa: CASSGRGQGLQTQYF
clone_size: -
j_call: TRBJ2-3
v_call: TRBV5-6
d_call: TRBD1

cdr3_nt: TGTGCCAGCAGTCAGACAGTACCAGTTCTCTCCTACAATGAGCAGTTCTTC
cdr3_aa: CASSQTVPVLSYNEQFF
clone_size: -
j_call: TRBJ2-1
v_call: TRBV6-6
d_call: -

cdr3_nt: TGTGCCAGCAGTGAGACAGGGGCTGGAAACACCATATATTTT
cdr3_aa: CASSETGAGNTIYF
clone_size: -
j_call: TRBJ1-3
v_call: TRBV6-1
d_call: TRBD1

cdr3_nt: TGTGCCAGCACCTTGGACAGGGATCCCCTAAACATTCAGTACTTC
cdr3_aa: CASTLDRDPLNIQYF
clone_size: -
j_call: TRBJ2-4
v_call: TRBV2
d_call: TRBD1

cdr3_nt: TGTGCCAGCAGTGAGCAGACAGGGGTGAGGTCACCCCTCCACTTT
cdr3_aa: CASSEQTGVRSPLHF
clone_size: -
j_call: TRBJ1-6
v_call: TRBV6-1
d_call: TRBD1

cdr3_nt: TGTGCCAGTAGTTCAACCCTGACACGACTGGGAGGTGGCTACACCTTC
cdr3_aa: CASSSTLTRLGGGYTF
clone_size: -
j_call: TRBJ1-2
v_call: TRBV19
d_call: -

cdr3_nt: TGTGCCAGCAGCTCCCCCCGGGCGGGCCACTCTGGAAACACCATATATTTT
cdr3_aa: CASSSPRAGHSGNTIYF
clone_size: -
j_call: TRBJ1-3
v_call: TRBV11-2
d_call: -

cdr3_nt: TGCGCCAGCAGCTTGGCTAGCGCCCACAATGAGCAGTTCTTC
cdr3_aa: CASSLASAHNEQFF
clone_size: -
j_call: TRBJ2-1
v_call: TRBV5-1
d_call: -

cdr3_nt: TGTGCCAGCAGCTCCCGGACGGAGAACACCGGGGAGCTGTTTTTT
cdr3_aa: CASSSRTENTGELFF
clone_size: -
j_call: TRBJ2-2
v_call: TRBV11-3
d_call: -